This entry concerns a single T cell receptor (beta chain). Its binding antigen is unknown. Base qualities are not provided; no much larger clone lies one nucleotide away. This entry belongs to a study of blood T cell repertoires in COVID-19 (dated by TCRdb to about 2020). The study in broad terms: Samples from collaborators originated in the United States, Italy and Spain and spanned both the acute and convalescent phases of COVID-19. The prospective study material was composed of cDNA or gDNA derived from T cells, B-cell-depleted T cells, or PBMCs. The dataset comprised deeply sampled blood TCRbeta repertoires from subjects exposed to, actively infected with, or recovered from COVID-19. The repertoires were made available in a free public database intended to serve as a resource for research on the immune response to SARS-CoV-2. The samples were drawn from the first 160 participants of the ongoing ImmuneRACE study and from more than 1,000 subjects provided by 6 global collaborators. Nearly every sample came with metadata listing a de-identified subject ID, COVID-19 status, age in years and sex. HLA class I and class II types, where available, came from metadata supplied by the sample provider rather than from assay-based typing.

CDR1 and CDR2, per the germline V gene, are SGHTA and FQGTGA. From the cysteine through the phenylalanine, the CDR3 covers 13 amino acids. This entry keeps only the CDR3 DNA: 39 bases, framed from base 1. From V the trimming removes 4 bases and from J it removes 12 bases, while the gene matches leave 4 bases of the junction unaccounted for. Collaborating institutions collected whole blood in K2EDTA tubes following their own protocols. For TCRbeta analysis, collaborators shipped samples in one of three forms: frozen whole blood, isolated PBMCs, or DNA extracted from either of those sample types. The immunoSEQ Assay, a bias-controlled multiplex PCR, was used to amplify TCRbeta CDR3 regions from genomic DNA. The authors' analysis ran thus. Nucleated cell counts per sample were estimated from amplification of reference gene primers within the assay. Sequence reads were collapsed and filtered to measure the absolute abundance of every unique TCRbeta CDR3 rearrangement. For each sample, productive Simpson clonality was calculated by taking the square root of Simpson's diversity index across productive rearrangements. The table comes from immuneACCESS by way of TCRdb, which keeps in-frame sequences with V and J called. Part of the clones is missing from these tables; in studies checked, under half for an unresolved V gene and the rest for unknown reasons. That table gives V, J and clone size, and the DNA gave D and trimming. A total of about 330,000 clones appear in this sample, 86% of them only once. The ten largest make up 1.5% to 2% of the sample.

Paper-wide results and their limitations: How much clinical and demographic metadata was included differed by source and by participant, and the metadata was provided uncurated.

Rearrangement joined TRBV7-3 to TRBJ2-1, with 12 central nucleotides matching TRBD2. This clonotype originated in a woman between 45 and 60 years old with acute or convalescent COVID-19. The material sequenced was peripheral blood. The nucleotides read TGTGCCAGCAGCTCTAGCGGGAGGGCCCCGCAGTTCTTC. Its translation reads: CASSSSGRAPQFF.